What follows is one T cell receptor beta chain and its context. The record originates from a study of long-term antiretroviral therapy in people with HIV. They ran version v3.0 of the immunoSEQ assay at survey level. The data were produced by immunoSEQ multiplex PCR, yet TCRdb's version contains in-frame clones alone and is incomplete. The profile shows approximately 29,000 clones, 84% of them singletons. V was trimmed by 4 bases and J by 3 bases, leaving 12 bases between them. Per the germline V gene, CDR1 is LNHDA and CDR2 is SQIVND (reference sequence). The CDR3 runs to 14 residues. This receptor was taken from a man aged 18 to 29 with HIV. This chain joins TRBV19 and TRBJ1-1; D is undetermined. The sequencing here drew on unsorted PBMCs, taken 0.4 years after starting antiretroviral therapy. CDR3 in amino acids: CASSTQSFYTEAFF. CDR3 bases: TGTGCCAGTAGTACACAATCCTTTTACACTGAAGCTTTCTTT.